The 21 T cell receptor beta chains below were found in one sample sequenced in a study of CD8+ T cells in alopecia areata. It was cDNA, reverse transcribed from extracted RNA, that served as the sequencing template. The assay was immunoSEQ multiplex PCR, and TCRdb's table has in-frame clones only and misses some. The sample yields 120,000 to 150,000 clones, around 86% seen once. Specified treatment: oral pan-JAK inhibitor, 5-10 mg twice daily. Material: CD8+ T cells sorted from blood, obtained at week 4, from a patient treated with tofacitinib. All receptors come from a human donor with alopecia areata.

This clone was seen a single time. The chain uses TRBV27 and TRBJ2-1; TRBD1 agrees at 11 bases. J gave up 9 bases and V 3 bases, and 4 bases lay outside the gene matches. The germline gives CDR1 MNHEY, CDR2 SMNVEV (reference sequence). The CDR3 is made up of 14 amino acids. CDR3 DNA sequence: TGTGCCAGCAGTTTGGGACAGGGGGTTGGTGAGCAGTTCTTC. Encoded protein: CASSLGQGVGEQFF.

V and J are TRBV7-3 and TRBJ1-1, with D unclear. This CDR3 contains 13 residues. Deletions cut 2 bases from V and 0 bases from J, with 4 bases between. CDR1 is SGHTA and CDR2 is FQGTGA in the germline V gene. CDR3 amino acids: CASSLGMNTEAFF. In DNA form, the CDR3 reads TGTGCCAGCAGCTTAGGGATGAACACTGAAGCTTTCTTT.

This clone was observed a handful of times. As DNA, the CDR3 is TGTGCCAGCAGCCTCTGGGCTTGGGGGGCCAACGTCCTGACTTTC. As protein: CASSLWAWGANVLTF. V is TRBV5-6 and J is TRBJ2-6; D not certain. V shed 4 bases and J shed 4 bases, with 12 bases lying between them. The CDR3 is made up of 15 amino acids. Germline CDR1 and CDR2: SGHDT and YYEEEE.

This clone showed up just a few times. The V gene is TRBV29-1, the J gene TRBJ1-1; a weak D match, TRBD1 (6 bases). V lost 2 bases to trimming and J lost 6 bases, with 13 bases between them. The CDR3 is made up of 13 amino acids. Germline lookup yields CDR1 SQVTM and CDR2 ANQGSEA. DNA of the CDR3: TGCAGCGTTGAATTCGGGCGGGGGCCTGAAGCTTTCTTT. Protein sequence: CSVEFGRGPEAFF. Full variable domain (outside the CDR3, taken from reference TRBV29-1 and TRBJ1-1): SAVISQKPSRDICQRGTSLTIQCQVDSQVTMMFWYRQQPGQSLTLIATANQGSEATYESGFVIDKFPISRPNLTFSTLTVSNMSPEDSSIYLCSVEFGRGPEAFFGQGTRLTVV.

This clone was detected only once. The rearrangement joins TRBV9 to TRBJ2-3, with 8 bases that match TRBD2. Germline-derived CDR1 and CDR2 are SGDLS and YYNGEE. V shed 3 bases, J shed 2 bases, and the junction held 17 bases outside the gene matches. The CDR3 consists of 19 residues. CDR3 nucleotides: TGTGCCAGCAGCGAACCGGGACTAGTAGGGGGTTCGACCACAGATACGCAGTATTTT. It codes for CASSEPGLVGGSTTDTQYF.

This chain uses TRBV7-9 with TRBJ2-4; D gene ambiguous. The CDR3 loop spans 16 amino acids. The germline V and J ends were trimmed by 6 bases and 1 base, with 16 bases remaining between them. The V gene's germline CDR1 is SEHNR and CDR2 FQNEAQ (reference sequence). CDR3: CASSTRMGGAKNIQYF. Here the CDR3 DNA reads TGTGCCAGCAGTACCAGAATGGGTGGGGCCAAAAACATTCAGTACTTC.

V is TRBV5-1 and J is TRBJ2-7; unclear D gene. Germline values: CDR1 SGHRS, CDR2 YFSETQ. V lost 0 bases and J lost 2, with 15 bases in between. The CDR3 is 16 residues long. CDR3 sequence (DNA): TGCGCCAGCAGCTTGGCGCTGTGGATTCCTCCCTACGAGCAGTACTTC. This encodes CASSLALWIPPYEQYF.

The J gene is TRBJ2-7, the V gene TRBV29-1; TRBD2 aligns across 13 bases. There are 14 residues in the CDR3. Germline CDR1 SQVTM, CDR2 ANQGSEA. V shed 1 base and J 4 bases; nucleotides not matched to a gene: 1. CDR3 loop: CSVEGTSGGYEQYF. The DNA for the CDR3 is TGCAGCGTTGAAGGGACTAGCGGGGGATACGAGCAGTACTTC.

V usage is TRBV10-3 and J usage is TRBJ2-2; no reliable D call. The V and J ends lost 2 bases and 10 bases respectively, with 8 bases between them. Per germline, CDR1 ENHRY and CDR2 SYGVKD. The CDR3 runs to 12 residues. The CDR3 is CAISEMNQELFF. CDR3 sequence (DNA): TGTGCCATCAGTGAGATGAACCAGGAGCTGTTTTTT.

The chain employs TRBV7-9 and TRBJ2-3; TRBD2 is a possible D gene (6 bases). The germline CDR1 and CDR2 sequences are SEHNR and FQNEAQ (reference sequence). This CDR3 region has 11 residues. V was pared by 8 bases and J by 5 bases, with 8 bases between. CDR3 residues: CASLGGDTQYF. The CDR3 coding sequence is TGTGCCAGCTTGGGGGGAGATACGCAGTATTTT.

This chain links TRBV10-2 with TRBJ2-1; 9 nucleotides line up with TRBD1. CDR1 is WSHSY, CDR2 SAAADI, per germline. The CDR3 extends over 14 amino acids. Unmatched junction bases numbered 10, after V lost 8 bases and J lost 8 bases. The CDR3 here is CASGRTGVLDEQFF. The CDR3 bases are TGCGCCAGCGGTCGGACAGGGGTTTTGGATGAGCAGTTCTTC.

The V call is TRBV14, the J call TRBJ1-2; D gene uncertain. CDR3 length: 16 residues. The germline CDR1 and CDR2 sequences are SGHDN and FVKESK. Deletions cut 1 base from V and 6 bases from J, with 18 bases between. CDR3 loop: CASSQGWQYLEHGYTF. CDR3 nucleotides: TGTGCCAGCAGCCAAGGCTGGCAATATTTGGAGCATGGCTACACCTTC.

The chain uses TRBV27 and TRBJ1-1, with D unclear. This CDR3 region has 12 residues. V lost 1 base and J lost 5, with 5 bases in between. The germline CDR1 and CDR2 sequences are MNHEY and SMNVEV (reference sequence). DNA of the CDR3: TGTGCCAGCAGTTTATATGGGACTGAAGCTTTCTTT. Translation: CASSLYGTEAFF.

The rearrangement links TRBV4-1 to TRBJ2-7; D tentatively fits TRBD1 or TRBD2 (5 bases each). This CDR3 comprises 15 residues. V was cut by 3 bases and J by 3 bases, with 15 bases left in between. The germline CDR1 and CDR2 sequences are MGHRA and YSYEKL. The CDR3 loop is CASSHQGAGSYEQYF. The CDR3 nucleotides read TGCGCCAGCAGCCATCAGGGCGCAGGGAGCTACGAGCAGTACTTC.

V is TRBV27 and J is TRBJ1-3; D is possibly TRBD1 (5 bases). This CDR3 spans 14 amino acids. In germline, CDR1 is MNHEY, CDR2 SMNVEV (reference sequence). V was trimmed by 5 bases and J by 6 bases, leaving 14 bases between them. CDR3 residues: CASSPGGTQNTIYF. The CDR3 bases are TGTGCCAGCAGTCCCGGGGGTACTCAAAACACCATATATTTT.

The chain has TRBV7-9 and TRBJ2-7; 7 positions agree with TRBD1. CDR3 size: 13 residues. Unmatched junction bases numbered 5, after V lost 6 bases and J lost 3 bases. Germline lookup yields CDR1 SEHNR and CDR2 FQNEAQ (reference sequence). CDR3: CASRKGQNYEQYF. As DNA, the CDR3 is TGTGCCAGCAGGAAGGGACAGAACTACGAGCAGTACTTC.

The chain joins TRBV5-1 to TRBJ2-1, with D perhaps TRBD2 (5 bases). The CDR3 is 15 residues long. Per the germline V gene, CDR1 is SGHRS and CDR2 is YFSETQ. Between the trimmed V and J ends, which lost 0 bases and 0 bases, there was a span of 7 bases. The CDR3 reads CASSLERDSYNEQFF. For the CDR3, the DNA is TGCGCCAGCAGCTTGGAACGGGACTCCTACAATGAGCAGTTCTTC.

This clone has just a few counts. The chain is built from TRBV4-1 and TRBJ2-3; D is ambiguous. Between the trimmed V and J ends, which lost 0 bases and 11 bases, there was a span of 15 bases. This CDR3 is built from 14 residues. CDR1 and CDR2 from the germline V gene are MGHRA and YSYEKL. In nucleotides, the CDR3 is TGCGCCAGCAGCCAAGATTTTTCCGTGAAGGGGCAGTATTTT. It is translated as CASSQDFSVKGQYF.

This clone was observed a few times. The chain employs TRBV29-1 and TRBJ2-1; D is undetermined. CDR3 size: 15 residues. The V and J ends lost 3 bases and 3 bases respectively, with 15 bases between them. Germline-derived CDR1 and CDR2 are SQVTM and ANQGSEA. The CDR3 sequence: CSVESYRENYNEQFF. CDR3 nucleotide sequence: TGCAGCGTTGAGTCCTACAGAGAGAACTACAATGAGCAGTTCTTC.

Here the CDR3 reads CASIPLAEKGPDTQYF. Here the CDR3 DNA reads TGTGCCAGCATTCCCCTAGCGGAAAAGGGCCCAGATACGCAGTATTTT. The chain links TRBV2 to TRBJ2-3; the match to TRBD2 covers 7 bases. CDR3 length equals 16 residues. CDR1 and CDR2 (germline): SNHLY, FYNNEI. V lost 7 bases and J lost 4; bases outside the gene matches: 14.

V is TRBV2 and J is TRBJ2-7, with no clear D. This CDR3 spans 13 amino acids. Deletions cut 0 bases from V and 6 bases from J, with 9 bases between. The germline CDR1 and CDR2 sequences are SNHLY and FYNNEI. The CDR3 DNA is TGTGCCAGCAGTGAAGCAACCCAGCCCGAGCAGTACTTC. Amino acid sequence: CASSEATQPEQYF.